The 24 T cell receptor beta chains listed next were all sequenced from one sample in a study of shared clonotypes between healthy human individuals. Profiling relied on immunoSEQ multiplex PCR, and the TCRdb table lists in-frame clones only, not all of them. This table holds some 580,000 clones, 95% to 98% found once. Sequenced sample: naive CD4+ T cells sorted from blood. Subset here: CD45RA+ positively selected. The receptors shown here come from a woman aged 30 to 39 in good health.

The CDR3 DNA follows: TGTGCCAGCAGCCAAGACGCCACAGATACGCAGTATTTT. Amino acid sequence: CASSQDATDTQYF. This chain links TRBV7-7 with TRBJ2-3; D remains unclear. The germline CDR1 and CDR2 sequences are SSHAT and FNYEAQ (reference sequence). Trimming stripped 5 bases from V and 2 bases from J, with 8 bases between. This CDR3 has 13 amino acids.

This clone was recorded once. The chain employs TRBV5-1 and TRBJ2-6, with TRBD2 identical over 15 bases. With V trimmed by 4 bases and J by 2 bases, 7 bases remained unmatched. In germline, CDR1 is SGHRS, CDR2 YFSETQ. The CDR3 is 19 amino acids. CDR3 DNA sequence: TGCGCCAGCAGCCCGGGACTAGCGGGAGGTACTCCTGGGGCCAACGTCCTGACTTTC. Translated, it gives CASSPGLAGGTPGANVLTF. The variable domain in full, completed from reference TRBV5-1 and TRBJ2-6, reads KAGVTQTPRYLIKTRGQQVTLSCSPISGHRSVSWYQQTPGQGLQFLFEYFSETQRNKGNFPGRFSGRQFSNSRSEMNVSTLELGDSALYLCASSPGLAGGTPGANVLTFGAGSRLTVL.

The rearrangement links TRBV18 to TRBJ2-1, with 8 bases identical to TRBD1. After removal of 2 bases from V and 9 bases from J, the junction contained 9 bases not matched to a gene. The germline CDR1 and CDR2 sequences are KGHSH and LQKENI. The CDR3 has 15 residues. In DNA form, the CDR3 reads TGTGCCAGCTCACCATTGGACAGGGTATTGGGTGAGCAGTTCTTC. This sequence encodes CASSPLDRVLGEQFF.

The chain's CDR3 is CASSLIGQGKSEQYF. The CDR3 DNA sequence: TGTGCCAGCAGTTTAATTGGACAGGGGAAAAGCGAGCAGTACTTC. The chain joins TRBV27 to TRBJ2-7, with 9 bases identical to TRBD1. V was pared by 2 bases and J by 6 bases, with 8 bases of the junction left unmatched. The CDR3 is made up of 15 amino acids. Looked up from germline, CDR1 is MNHEY and CDR2 is SMNVEV (reference sequence).

CDR3 DNA: TGTGCCAGCATCCCTTATACGGGCTACGAGCAGTACTTC. This translates into CASIPYTGYEQYF. The chain joins TRBV28 to TRBJ2-7; D is unclear. V was clipped by 7 bases and J by 3 bases, with 13 bases between them. Per germline, CDR1 MDHEN and CDR2 SYDVKM. CDR3 length equals 13 residues.

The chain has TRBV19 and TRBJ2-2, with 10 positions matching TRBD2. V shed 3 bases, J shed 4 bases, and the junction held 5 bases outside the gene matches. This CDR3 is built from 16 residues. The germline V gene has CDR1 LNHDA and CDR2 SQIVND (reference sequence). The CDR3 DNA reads TGTGCCAGTAGTATTTCACTAGCGGGGAGCACCGGGGAGCTGTTTTTT. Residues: CASSISLAGSTGELFF.

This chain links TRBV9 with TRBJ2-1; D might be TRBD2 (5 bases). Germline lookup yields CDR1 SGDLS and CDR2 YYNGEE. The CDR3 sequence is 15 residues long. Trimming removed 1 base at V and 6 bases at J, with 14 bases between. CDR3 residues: CASSVLGEWGNEQFF. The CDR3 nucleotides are TGTGCCAGCAGCGTACTCGGGGAGTGGGGCAATGAGCAGTTCTTC.

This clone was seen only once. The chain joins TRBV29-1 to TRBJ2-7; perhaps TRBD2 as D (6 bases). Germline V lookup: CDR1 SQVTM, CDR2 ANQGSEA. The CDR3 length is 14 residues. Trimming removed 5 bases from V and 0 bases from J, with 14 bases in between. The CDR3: CSVHLSGSSYEQYF. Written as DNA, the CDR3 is TGCAGCGTTCACCTTAGCGGTAGCTCCTACGAGCAGTACTTC.

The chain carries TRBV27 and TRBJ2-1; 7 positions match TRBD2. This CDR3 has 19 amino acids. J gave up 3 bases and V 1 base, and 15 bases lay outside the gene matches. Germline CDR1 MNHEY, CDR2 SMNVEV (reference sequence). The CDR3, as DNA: TGTGCCAGCAGTTTATTATTTTCCTACGGGGCGGGGGACTACAATGAGCAGTTCTTC. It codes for CASSLLFSYGAGDYNEQFF.

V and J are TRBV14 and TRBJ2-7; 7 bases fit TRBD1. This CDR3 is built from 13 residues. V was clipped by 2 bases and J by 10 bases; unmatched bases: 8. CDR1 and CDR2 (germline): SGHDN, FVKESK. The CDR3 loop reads CASSQMEKGAQYF. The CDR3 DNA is TGTGCCAGCAGCCAAATGGAAAAGGGGGCTCAGTACTTC.

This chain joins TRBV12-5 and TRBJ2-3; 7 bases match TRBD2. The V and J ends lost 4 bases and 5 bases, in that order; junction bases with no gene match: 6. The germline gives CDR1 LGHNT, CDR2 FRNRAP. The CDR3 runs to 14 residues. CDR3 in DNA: TGTGCTAGTGGTTCGAGGGTAGCGGGAGATACGCAGTATTTT. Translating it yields CASGSRVAGDTQYF.

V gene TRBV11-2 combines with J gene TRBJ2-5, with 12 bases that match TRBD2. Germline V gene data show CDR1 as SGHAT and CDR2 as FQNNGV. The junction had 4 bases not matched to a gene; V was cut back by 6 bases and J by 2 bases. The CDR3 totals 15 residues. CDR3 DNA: TGTGCCAGCAGGAAAGGACTAGCGGGGCAAGAGACCCAGTACTTC. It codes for CASRKGLAGQETQYF.

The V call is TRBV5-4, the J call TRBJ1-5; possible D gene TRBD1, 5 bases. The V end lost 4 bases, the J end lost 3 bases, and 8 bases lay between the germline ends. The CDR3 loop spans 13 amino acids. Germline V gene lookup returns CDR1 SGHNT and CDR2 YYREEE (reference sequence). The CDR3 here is CASSLDNNQPQHF. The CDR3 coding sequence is TGTGCCAGCAGCCTGGACAACAATCAGCCCCAGCATTTT.

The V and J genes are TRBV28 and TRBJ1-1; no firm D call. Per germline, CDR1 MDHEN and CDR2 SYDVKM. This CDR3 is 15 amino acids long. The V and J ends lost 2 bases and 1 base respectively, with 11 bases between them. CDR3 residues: CASSLVQPSNTEAFF. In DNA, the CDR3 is TGTGCCAGCAGTTTAGTCCAGCCGTCGAACACTGAAGCTTTCTTT.

The CDR3 reads CASSTYLPGQVYGELFF. CDR3 in DNA: TGTGCCAGCAGTACTTACCTACCGGGACAGGTATACGGGGAGCTGTTTTTT. This chain joins TRBV28 and TRBJ2-2; TRBD1 matches 8 bases. J was trimmed by 7 bases and V by 5 bases; bases with no gene match: 15. Germline CDR1 is MDHEN and CDR2 is SYDVKM. The length of the CDR3 is 17 residues.

CDR3 sequence reads: CASSPGASWSYEQYF. The DNA of the CDR3 is TGTGCCAGCTCACCGGGCGCTAGCTGGTCCTACGAGCAGTACTTC. V and J are TRBV18 and TRBJ2-7, with D possibly TRBD2 on 5 matching bases. CDR1 and CDR2 (germline): KGHSH, LQKENI. CDR3 length: 15 residues. V dropped 3 bases and J dropped 1 base, with 13 bases sitting between them. Supplemented by reference TRBV18 and TRBJ2-7, the full variable domain reads NAGVMQNPRHLVRRRGQEARLRCSPMKGHSHVYWYRQLPEEGLKFMVYLQKENIIDESGMPKERFSAEFPKEGPSILRIQQVVRGDSAAYFCASSPGASWSYEQYFGPGTRLTVT.

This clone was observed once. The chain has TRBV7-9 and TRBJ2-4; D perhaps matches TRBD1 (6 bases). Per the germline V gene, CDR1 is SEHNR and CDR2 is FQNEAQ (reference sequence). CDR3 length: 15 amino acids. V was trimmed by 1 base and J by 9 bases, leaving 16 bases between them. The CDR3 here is CASSLGQGWLGIQYF. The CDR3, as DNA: TGTGCCAGCAGCTTAGGGCAGGGGTGGTTAGGCATTCAGTACTTC.

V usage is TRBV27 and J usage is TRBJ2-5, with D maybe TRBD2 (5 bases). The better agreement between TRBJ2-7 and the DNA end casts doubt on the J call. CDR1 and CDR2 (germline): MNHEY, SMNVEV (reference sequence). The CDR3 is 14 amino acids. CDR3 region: CATLAPGPSYEQYF. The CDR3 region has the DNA TGTGCCACCCTAGCTCCTGGCCCCTCCTACGAGCAGTACTTC.

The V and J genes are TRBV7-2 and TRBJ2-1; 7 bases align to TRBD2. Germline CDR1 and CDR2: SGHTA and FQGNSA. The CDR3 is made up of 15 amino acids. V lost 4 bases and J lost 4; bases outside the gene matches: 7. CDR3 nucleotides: TGTGCCAGCAGCTCTCAGAGCGGGGATTACAATGAGCAGTTCTTC. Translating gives CASSSQSGDYNEQFF. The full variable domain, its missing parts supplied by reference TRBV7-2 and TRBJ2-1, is GAGVSQSPSNKVTEKGKDVELRCDPISGHTALYWYRQSLGQGLEFLIYFQGNSAPDKSGLPSDRFSAERTGGSVSTLTIQRTQQEDSAVYLCASSSQSGDYNEQFFGPGTRLTVL.

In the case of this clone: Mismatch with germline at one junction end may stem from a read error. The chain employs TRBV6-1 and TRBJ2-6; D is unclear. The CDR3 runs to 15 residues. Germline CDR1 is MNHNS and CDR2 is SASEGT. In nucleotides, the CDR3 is TGTGCCAGCAGAGAAGGGAATCCTGGGGCCAACGTCCTGACTTTC. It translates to CASREGNPGANVLTF.

The CDR3, as DNA: TGTGCCACAGGGGTGGCTAGCGGGAGCTTCCAAGAGACCCAGTACTTC. The encoded protein is CATGVASGSFQETQYF. The rearrangement joins TRBV10-3 to TRBJ2-5; 10 nucleotides align to TRBD2. Losses at the gene ends were 10 bases for V and 1 base for J; bases not matched to a gene: 12. This CDR3 region has 16 residues. Germline values: CDR1 ENHRY, CDR2 SYGVKD.

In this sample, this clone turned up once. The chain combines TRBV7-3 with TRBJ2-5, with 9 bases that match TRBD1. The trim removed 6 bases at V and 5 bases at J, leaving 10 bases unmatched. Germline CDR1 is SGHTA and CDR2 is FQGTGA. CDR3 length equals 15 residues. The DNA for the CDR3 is TGTGCCAGCAGTCCCACGGGACAGGGTGATGAGACCCAGTACTTC. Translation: CASSPTGQGDETQYF.

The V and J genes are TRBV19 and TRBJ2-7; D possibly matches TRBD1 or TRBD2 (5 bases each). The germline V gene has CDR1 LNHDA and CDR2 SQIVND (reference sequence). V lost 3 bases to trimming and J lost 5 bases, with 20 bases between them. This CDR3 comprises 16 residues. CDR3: CASSIRPGPVRNEQYF. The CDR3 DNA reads TGTGCCAGTAGTATTAGACCGGGACCAGTGCGCAACGAGCAGTACTTC.

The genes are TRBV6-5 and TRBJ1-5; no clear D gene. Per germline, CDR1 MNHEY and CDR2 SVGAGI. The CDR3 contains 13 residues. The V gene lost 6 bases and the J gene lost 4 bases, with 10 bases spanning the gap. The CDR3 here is CASSRHKNQPQHF. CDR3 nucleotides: TGTGCCAGCAGCCGACACAAAAATCAGCCCCAGCATTTT.